This TCR beta chain was recovered during a study of CD8+CD57+ T cells in acquired aplastic anemia. TCR beta VDJ and CDR3 profiles were obtained from a genomic DNA template. Using its own MiXCR run on the reads, TCRdb lists one record per CDR3 protein. The sample carries around 200,000 distinct CDR3 sequences, roughly half recorded once. The CDR3 spans 15 residues. The germline V gene encodes CDR1 SGDLS and CDR2 YYNGEE. The V segment lost 0 bases and the J segment 4 bases; nucleotides outside the gene matches: 6. On this clonotype itself: With a much larger clone just one base away, this may be a read error.

The chain recombines TRBV9 with TRBJ2-5; TRBD2 agrees at 7 bases. The sequenced material came from sorted CD4+, CD8+, or CD8+CD57+ T cells (not recorded which) from PBMCs. The source of this sequence is a human donor in good health, serving as a control. CDR3 sequence: CASSVGVGGGETQYF. The CDR3 nucleotides read TGTGCCAGCAGCGTAGGAGTGGGGGGGGGAGAGACCCAGTACTTC.